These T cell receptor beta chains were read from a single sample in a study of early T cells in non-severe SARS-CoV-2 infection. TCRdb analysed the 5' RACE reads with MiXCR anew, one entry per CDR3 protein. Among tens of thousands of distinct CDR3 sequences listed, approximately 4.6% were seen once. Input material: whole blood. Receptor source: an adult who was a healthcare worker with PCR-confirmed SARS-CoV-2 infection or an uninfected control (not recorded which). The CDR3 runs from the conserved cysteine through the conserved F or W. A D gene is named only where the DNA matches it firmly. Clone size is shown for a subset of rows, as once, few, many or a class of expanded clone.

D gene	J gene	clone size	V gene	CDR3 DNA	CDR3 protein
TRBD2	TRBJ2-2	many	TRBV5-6	TGTGCCAGCGGGACTACAAACACCGGGGAGCTGTTTTTT	CASGTTNTGELFF
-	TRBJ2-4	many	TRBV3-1	TGTGCCAGCAGCCAAGTATTTACACAAAAAAACATTCAGTACTTC	CASSQVFTQKNIQYF
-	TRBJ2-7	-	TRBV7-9	TGTGCCAGCAGCTTAGTTTCTAGGGGCCCATTTTCCTACGAGCAGTACTTC	CASSLVSRGPFSYEQYF
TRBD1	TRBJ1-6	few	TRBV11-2	TGTGCCAGCAGCTTAGTCGGGACAGGGCTTTCACCCCTCCACTTT	CASSLVGTGLSPLHF
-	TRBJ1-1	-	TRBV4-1	TGCGCCAGCAGCCAAGATTCGGGGGTGGGTACTGAAGCTTTCTTT	CASSQDSGVGTEAFF
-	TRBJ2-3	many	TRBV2	TGTGCCAGCAGTGATGAACGAGATACGCAGTATTTT	CASSDERDTQYF
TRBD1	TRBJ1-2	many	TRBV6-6	TGTGCCAGCAGCGAACCACAGGGGGCTAACTATGGCTACACCTTC	CASSEPQGANYGYTF
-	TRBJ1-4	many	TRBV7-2	TGTGCCAGCAGAACAAGAAGTAATGAAAAACTGTTTTTT	CASRTRSNEKLFF
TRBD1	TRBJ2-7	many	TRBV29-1	TGCAGCGTTGGGGGGACAGAAACATTGCAGTACTTC	CSVGGTETLQYF
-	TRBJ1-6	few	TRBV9	TGTGCCAGCAGCGCTGGAGATACACCCCTCCACTTT	CASSAGDTPLHF
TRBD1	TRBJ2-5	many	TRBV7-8	TGTGCCAGCAGCCCCGCCGGGACAGATGAGACCCAGTACTTC	CASSPAGTDETQYF
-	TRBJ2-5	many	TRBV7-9	TGTGCCTTGTCGGGTAAAGAGACCCAGTACTTC	CALSGKETQYF
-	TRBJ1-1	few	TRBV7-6	TGTGCCAGCAGCTCCCAGGTGGAAGCGACTGAAGCTTTCTTT	CASSSQVEATEAFF
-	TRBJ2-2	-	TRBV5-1	TGCGCCAGCAAGGTGAGAGGCGATTCGAACACCGGGGAGCTGTTTTTT	CASKVRGDSNTGELFF
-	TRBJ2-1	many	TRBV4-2	TGTGCCAGCAGCCAAGCGGGAAGCTCCTACAATGAGCAGTTCTTC	CASSQAGSSYNEQFF
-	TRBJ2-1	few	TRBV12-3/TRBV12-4	TGTGCCAGCAGTTTAGATCTGGGGAATGAGCAGTTCTTC	CASSLDLGNEQFF
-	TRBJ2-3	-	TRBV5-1	TGCGCCAGCAGCCCGATGGGCGGAGGCACAGATACGCAGTATTTT	CASSPMGGGTDTQYF
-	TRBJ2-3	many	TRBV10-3	TGTGCCATCAGGGAAACAGATACGCAGTATTTT	CAIRETDTQYF
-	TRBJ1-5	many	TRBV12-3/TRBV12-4	TGTGCCAGCAGTTTGGGCGTGACGGGTGGTCAGCCCCAGCATTTT	CASSLGVTGGQPQHF
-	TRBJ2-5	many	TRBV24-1	TGTGCCACCAGGCAGGAGGCTACCCAGTACTTC	CATRQEATQYF
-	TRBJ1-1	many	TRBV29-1	TGCAGCGTTGTGGTCAGTGAAGCTTTCTTT	CSVVVSEAFF
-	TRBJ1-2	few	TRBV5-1	TGCGCCAGCAGGGGGGACACCACGGAGTATGGCTACACCTTC	CASRGDTTEYGYTF
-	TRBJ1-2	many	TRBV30	TGTGCCTGCCCCCCCCCCATATCTTACTATGGCTACACCTTC	CACPPPISYYGYTF
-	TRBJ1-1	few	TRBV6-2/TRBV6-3	TGTGCCAGCCCTCACAGGGCCGTGAACACTGAAGCTTTCTTT	CASPHRAVNTEAFF
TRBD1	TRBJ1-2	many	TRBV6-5	TGTGCCAGCAGCCCTGACGGACAGGCCCTACATGGCTACACCTTC	CASSPDGQALHGYTF
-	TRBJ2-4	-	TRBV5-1	TGCGCCAGCAGCCCAGGGGCGGTGTACGACATTCAGTACTTC	CASSPGAVYDIQYF
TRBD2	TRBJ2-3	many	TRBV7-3	TGTGCCAGCAGCTTAATCGGGCTAGCGGGGGGCAATAAGACAGATACGCAGTATTTT	CASSLIGLAGGNKTDTQYF
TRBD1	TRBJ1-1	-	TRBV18	TGTGCCAGCTCGGAACAGGGGGCAAACACTGAAGCTTTCTTT	CASSEQGANTEAFF
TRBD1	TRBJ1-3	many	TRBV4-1	TGCGCCAGCAGCCAACAGCAGGGGACAGGTGCTGGCACCATATATTTT	CASSQQQGTGAGTIYF
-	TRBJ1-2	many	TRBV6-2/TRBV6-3	TGTGCCAGCAGCTCTTCGGGCGGAACCTATGGCGGCTACACCTTC	CASSSSGGTYGGYTF
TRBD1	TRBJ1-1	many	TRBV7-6	TGTGCCAGCAGCCGGACCGGGACAGGGGGCCGCGTGAGCCATGAAGCTTTCTTT	CASSRTGTGGRVSHEAFF
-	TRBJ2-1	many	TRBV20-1	TGCAGTGCCCATGGCCGGTACAATGAGCAGTTCTTC	CSAHGRYNEQFF
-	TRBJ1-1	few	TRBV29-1	TGCAGCGTTGGAGGGAAGGACACTGAAGCTTTCTTT	CSVGGKDTEAFF
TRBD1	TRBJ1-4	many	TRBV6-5	TGTGCCAGCAGTGGGACAGGGACAACTAATGAAAAACTGTTTTTT	CASSGTGTTNEKLFF
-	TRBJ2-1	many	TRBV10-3	TGTGCCATCAAGGGCAGCGTGGCGACAAATGAGCAGTTCTTC	CAIKGSVATNEQFF
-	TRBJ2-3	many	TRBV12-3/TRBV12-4	TGTGCCAGCACCCTTCAAGGGGGGCCTAATACAGATACGCAGTATTTT	CASTLQGGPNTDTQYF
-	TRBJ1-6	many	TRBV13	TGTGCCAGCAGCCAGGAGGGACTTGATAATTCACCCCTCCACTTT	CASSQEGLDNSPLHF
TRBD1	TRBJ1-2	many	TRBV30	TGTGCCTGGAGCTACGGACAGGGGAATGGCTACACCTTC	CAWSYGQGNGYTF
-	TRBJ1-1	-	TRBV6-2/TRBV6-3	TGTGCCAGCAGATTTTGCACTGAAGCTTTCTTT	CASRFCTEAFF
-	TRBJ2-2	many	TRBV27	TGTGCCACTACGGACAGCGGGGCCGGGGAGCTGTTTTTT	CATTDSGAGELFF
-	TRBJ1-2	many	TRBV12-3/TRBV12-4	TGTGCCAGCAGTTTGGACGGCCAGTATGGCTACACCTTC	CASSLDGQYGYTF
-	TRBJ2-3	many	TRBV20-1	TGCAGTGCTTACCGGGTAACAGATACGCAGTATTTT	CSAYRVTDTQYF
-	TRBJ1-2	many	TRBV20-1	TGCAGTGCTAGTCCAACAACTAACTATGGCTACACCTTC	CSASPTTNYGYTF
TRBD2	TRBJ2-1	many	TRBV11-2	TGTGCCAGCAGCTTAAGAAGGGTAGCGGGGGGGCTCAATGAGCAGTTCTTC	CASSLRRVAGGLNEQFF
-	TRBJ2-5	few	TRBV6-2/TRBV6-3	TGTGCCAGCAGTTATCTGCTAAAGGGAGAGACCCAGTACTTC	CASSYLLKGETQYF
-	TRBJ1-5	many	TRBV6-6	TGTGCCAGCAGCCAGCAGGATATGGCGGTCGTAGGGCCCCAGCATTTT	CASSQQDMAVVGPQHF
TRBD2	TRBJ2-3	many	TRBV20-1	TGCAGTGCTTCTAGCGGGGGGGCCATCGGGAGCACAGATACGCAGTATTTT	CSASSGGAIGSTDTQYF
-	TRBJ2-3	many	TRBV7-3	TGTGCCAGCAGCCCGGTGGGAGATACGCAGTATTTT	CASSPVGDTQYF
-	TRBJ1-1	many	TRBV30	TGTGCCTGGAGCCAGGGTGTCGATGAAGCTTTCTTT	CAWSQGVDEAFF
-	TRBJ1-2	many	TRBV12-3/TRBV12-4	TGTGCCAGCAGTTCACCGTTTCCTCCGGAAAATGGCTACACCTTC	CASSSPFPPENGYTF
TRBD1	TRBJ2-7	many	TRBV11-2	TGTGCCAGCAGCTTGGGACAGGGATCTAGCGAGCAGTACTTC	CASSLGQGSSEQYF
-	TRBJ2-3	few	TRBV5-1	TGCGCCAGCAGCTTCGGGGCTAGCACAGATACGCAGTATTTT	CASSFGASTDTQYF
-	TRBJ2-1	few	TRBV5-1	TGCGCCAGCAGCTTGGACAGGGATGAGCAGTTCTTC	CASSLDRDEQFF
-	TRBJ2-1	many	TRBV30	TGTGCCTGGGGTGCCCTTGGGGGGCAGTTCTTC	CAWGALGGQFF
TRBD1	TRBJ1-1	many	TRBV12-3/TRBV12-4	TGTGCCAGCAGCGCCCCAGGGGGCACTGAAGCTTTCTTT	CASSAPGGTEAFF
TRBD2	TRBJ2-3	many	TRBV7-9	TGTGCCAGCAGCCTGACTAGCGGGGGCACCGGCGCGCAGTATTTT	CASSLTSGGTGAQYF
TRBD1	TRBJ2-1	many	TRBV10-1	TGCGCCAGCAGTGAAGGGACAGGGGGTCGCAATGAGCAGTTCTTC	CASSEGTGGRNEQFF
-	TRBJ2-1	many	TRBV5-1	TGCGCCAGCAGCGACTGGAATGAGCAGTTCTTC	CASSDWNEQFF
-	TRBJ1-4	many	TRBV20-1	TGCAGTGCTAGTGGTGGGGGCAGTGAAAAACTGTTTTTT	CSASGGGSEKLFF
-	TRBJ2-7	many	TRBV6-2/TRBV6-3	TGTGCCAGCAGTCAAATCGGGGAGCAGTACTTC	CASSQIGEQYF